One and the same sample provided the 19 T cell receptor beta chains below, sequenced in a study of blood T cell repertoires in COVID-19. The repertoire was sequenced with immunoSEQ multiplex PCR; TCRdb's copy has only in-frame clones and lacks some. The table includes approximately 180,000 clones, around 83% detected once. Source material: PBMCs or T cells enriched from blood (not recorded which). The source is a man aged 45-60 years who had recovered from COVID-19.

V gene TRBV11-2 combines with J gene TRBJ2-1, with 8 nucleotides matching TRBD2. The germline CDR1 and CDR2 sequences are SGHAT and FQNNGV. With V trimmed by 1 base and J by 16 bases, 6 bases remained unmatched. This CDR3 spans 12 amino acids. CDR3 sequence reads: CASSLAGLEIFF. CDR3 bases: TGTGCCAGCAGCTTAGCGGGACTAGAAATATTCTTC.

This chain connects TRBV28 to TRBJ1-3, with D perhaps matching TRBD1 (5 bases). Germline lookup yields CDR1 MDHEN and CDR2 SYDVKM. The CDR3 has 15 amino acids. V was cut by 6 bases and J by 0 bases, with 12 bases left in between. CDR3 in amino acids: CASRLQGLSGNTIYF. The CDR3 DNA sequence: TGTGCCAGCAGACTCCAGGGACTCTCTGGAAACACCATATATTTT.

J is TRBJ2-1 and V is TRBV5-1, with TRBD1 identical over 8 bases. This CDR3 has 15 amino acids. V shed 1 base and J 2 bases; nucleotides not matched to a gene: 2. CDR1 SGHRS and CDR2 YFSETQ come from the germline V gene. CDR3 DNA: TGCGCCAGCAGCTTGCAGGGGGCACCCTACAATGAGCAGTTCTTC. Its protein is CASSLQGAPYNEQFF.

This chain connects TRBV6-5 to TRBJ1-1; maybe TRBD1 (6 bases). The CDR3 has 13 residues. Trimming stripped 6 bases from V and 1 base from J, with 9 bases between. The germline gives CDR1 MNHEY, CDR2 SVGAGI. DNA of the CDR3: TGTGCCAGCAGGCCGACAGGGAACACTGAAGCTTTCTTT. It translates to CASRPTGNTEAFF.

This chain uses TRBV19 with TRBJ1-1; perhaps TRBD1 as D (6 bases). CDR1 is LNHDA and CDR2 is SQIVND in the germline V gene (reference sequence). V lost 5 bases and J 6 bases, leaving 16 bases between the germline ends. The CDR3 is 14 amino acids. In DNA, the CDR3 is TGTGCCAGTAGTGGTAACAGGGTGTTCTCTGAAGCTTTCTTT. Protein product: CASSGNRVFSEAFF.

This chain uses TRBV20-1 with TRBJ2-1; 7 positions agree with TRBD1. V shed 4 bases, J shed 6 bases, and the junction held 9 bases outside the gene matches. The CDR3 runs 14 residues. Looked up from germline, CDR1 is DFQATT and CDR2 is SNEGSKA (reference sequence). CDR3 nucleotides: TGCAGTGCTATTGACAGGGTCCCGACCAATGAGCAGTTCTTC. The encoded protein is CSAIDRVPTNEQFF.

V and J are TRBV7-9 and TRBJ1-2; D gene unclear. Germline V gene data show CDR1 as SEHNR and CDR2 as FQNEAQ (reference sequence). Deletions cut 2 bases from V and 8 bases from J, with 9 bases between. The CDR3 runs to 12 residues. CDR3 nucleotide sequence: TGTGCCAGCAGCTTAAGGTCTAGAGGCTACACCTTC. It translates to CASSLRSRGYTF.

A few counts support this clone. The rearrangement joins TRBV4-2 to TRBJ1-2; 7 nucleotides align to TRBD1. Germline loops: CDR1 LGHNA, CDR2 YNFKEQ. CDR3 length: 14 residues. J lost 4 bases, V lost 1 base, and 3 bases had no gene match. The CDR3 here is CASSQAGQIYGYTF. The CDR3, as DNA: TGTGCCAGCAGCCAAGCGGGACAGATCTATGGCTACACCTTC.

V is TRBV10-1 and J is TRBJ1-1; 11 positions match TRBD1. CDR1 WNHNN and CDR2 SYGVQD come from the germline V gene (reference sequence). The CDR3 runs 15 residues. The ends lost 0 bases at V and 4 bases at J; junction bases unmatched: 1. CDR3 sequence: CASSESGTGGTEAFF. The CDR3 DNA reads TGCGCCAGCAGTGAGTCCGGGACAGGGGGCACTGAAGCTTTCTTT.

V and J are TRBV5-5 and TRBJ1-5; the match to TRBD1 covers 10 bases. The CDR3 spans 16 residues. J gave up 6 bases and V 0 bases, and 6 bases lay outside the gene matches. CDR1 is SGHKS and CDR2 is YYEKEE in the germline V gene (reference sequence). This CDR3 is CASSLAGQGLSQPQHF. CDR3 bases: TGTGCCAGCAGCTTGGCGGGACAGGGGTTATCTCAGCCCCAGCATTTT.

Written as DNA, the CDR3 is TGCAGCGTTGATTACGGGGAATTCACAGATACGCAGTATTTT. Protein product: CSVDYGEFTDTQYF. This sequence joins TRBV29-1 and TRBJ2-3; possibly TRBD2 for D (5 bases). The germline gives CDR1 SQVTM, CDR2 ANQGSEA. V lost 3 bases and J 2 bases, leaving 12 bases between the germline ends. The CDR3 has 14 amino acids.

The chain carries TRBV18 and TRBJ1-1; possible D gene TRBD1, 6 bases. This CDR3 spans 14 amino acids. Trimming removed 2 bases at V and 0 bases at J, with 7 bases between. Per the germline V gene, CDR1 is KGHSH and CDR2 is LQKENI. The CDR3 reads CASSPSGVNTEAFF. The CDR3 DNA is TGTGCCAGCTCACCATCAGGGGTGAACACTGAAGCTTTCTTT. The full variable domain, rest sourced from reference TRBV18 and TRBJ1-1, is NAGVMQNPRHLVRRRGQEARLRCSPMKGHSHVYWYRQLPEEGLKFMVYLQKENIIDESGMPKERFSAEFPKEGPSILRIQQVVRGDSAAYFCASSPSGVNTEAFFGQGTRLTVV.

This clone has a single count. The V and J genes are TRBV10-3 and TRBJ1-6, with TRBD1 matching over 10 bases. Germline trimming cut 1 base from V and 7 bases from J; bases unmatched to any gene: 4. Per germline, CDR1 ENHRY and CDR2 SYGVKD. The CDR3 extends over 16 amino acids. The CDR3 loop reads CAISEFRDRGNSPLHF. CDR3 DNA sequence: TGTGCCATCAGTGAGTTCCGGGACAGGGGCAATTCACCCCTCCACTTT.

The chain combines TRBV18 with TRBJ1-2; 9 positions match TRBD1. V trimming: 4 bases; J trimming: 7 bases; junction bases outside the gene matches: 1. The V gene's germline CDR1 is KGHSH and CDR2 LQKENI. CDR3 length: 12 amino acids. The CDR3 spells CASSRTGVGYTF. In nucleotides, the CDR3 is TGTGCCAGCTCACGGACAGGGGTTGGCTACACCTTC. The whole variable domain, filled in from reference TRBV18 and TRBJ1-2, reads NAGVMQNPRHLVRRRGQEARLRCSPMKGHSHVYWYRQLPEEGLKFMVYLQKENIIDESGMPKERFSAEFPKEGPSILRIQQVVRGDSAAYFCASSRTGVGYTFGSGTRLTVV.

This clone was seen a few times. The gene calls are TRBV7-9 and TRBJ2-1, with 15 bases fitting TRBD2. The CDR3 is 16 amino acids. Germline CDR1 and CDR2: SEHNR and FQNEAQ (reference sequence). Trimming at V came to 5 bases and at J to 13 bases, leaving 12 bases not matched to a gene. The DNA of the CDR3 is TGTGCCAGCAGCGGGTGGACTAGCGGGGGGGCAAGAGCCCAGTTCTTC. Translated, it gives CASSGWTSGGARAQFF.

The chain carries TRBV5-4 and TRBJ1-2; TRBD1 is a possible D gene (6 bases). CDR1 and CDR2 (germline): SGHNT, YYREEE (reference sequence). Trimming removed 4 bases at V and 2 bases at J, with 24 bases between. The CDR3 has 18 amino acids. The CDR3 sequence is CASSAAGTGGQLNYGYTF. The CDR3 DNA reads TGTGCCAGCAGCGCAGCCGGAACGGGGGGGCAGCTAAACTATGGCTACACCTTC.

The V call is TRBV19, the J call TRBJ2-7, with 7 bases identical to TRBD2. The germline V gene encodes CDR1 LNHDA and CDR2 SQIVND (reference sequence). CDR3 length equals 16 residues. Germline trimming cut 5 bases from V and 6 bases from J; bases unmatched to any gene: 16. CDR3 DNA sequence: TGTGCCAGTAGTCGAAATCCGGGACCCACGGGGGGCGAGCAGTACTTC. Encoded protein: CASSRNPGPTGGEQYF.

This CDR3 reads CASSLSSPGRGEKLFF. CDR3 in DNA: TGTGCCAGCTCACTATCTAGCCCGGGCAGGGGCGAAAAACTGTTTTTT. This rearrangement joins TRBV18 to TRBJ1-4; D may be TRBD1 (6 bases). The germline V gene has CDR1 KGHSH and CDR2 LQKENI. Trimming shortened V by 4 bases and J by 8 bases, and 20 bases separated the two germline ends. CDR3 length: 16 residues.

V is TRBV7-9 and J is TRBJ2-7; no clear D gene. Germline-derived CDR1 and CDR2 are SEHNR and FQNEAQ (reference sequence). The CDR3 spans 11 residues. The V and J ends lost 4 bases and 10 bases respectively, with 11 bases between them. CDR3 loop: CASSSEVLQYF. DNA for the CDR3: TGTGCCAGCAGCTCCGAGGTCTTACAGTACTTC.